This TCR beta chain was captured in a study of T cell repertoires in cytomegalovirus infection. Study overall: HLA-C-restricted CMV epitopes, recently identified, and well-studied HLA-B-restricted ones were used by the study. It was the public TCR beta signatures that indicated both CMV infection and matching HLA type.

Study results and caveats: Using cumulative public TCR beta family frequency, the authors identified those who carried CMV together with the relevant HLA. CMV-specific TCR beta clonotypes restricted by HLA-C dominated the ex vivo response.

This clonotype was counted a few times. The antigen is undetermined. V was shortened by 9 bases and J by 9 bases, with 12 bases between the two germline ends. The CDR3 runs to 11 residues. TCRdb analysed the reads with MiXCR anew, one entry per CDR3 protein. The sample lists around 710,000 distinct CDR3 sequences; approximately 32% were seen once. The source was cultured CD8+ T cells from PBMCs, collected from culture after CMV antigen stimulation. The chain couples TRBV12-3 or TRBV12-4 to TRBJ2-1, with unresolved D. The source is a human donor in good health (CMV status not recorded). Some clones in this sample may be carry-over from other donors' samples. The CDR3 region has the DNA TGTGCCAGTCTAGTTCGAGGTGAGCAGTTCTTC. This gives the protein CASLVRGEQFF.